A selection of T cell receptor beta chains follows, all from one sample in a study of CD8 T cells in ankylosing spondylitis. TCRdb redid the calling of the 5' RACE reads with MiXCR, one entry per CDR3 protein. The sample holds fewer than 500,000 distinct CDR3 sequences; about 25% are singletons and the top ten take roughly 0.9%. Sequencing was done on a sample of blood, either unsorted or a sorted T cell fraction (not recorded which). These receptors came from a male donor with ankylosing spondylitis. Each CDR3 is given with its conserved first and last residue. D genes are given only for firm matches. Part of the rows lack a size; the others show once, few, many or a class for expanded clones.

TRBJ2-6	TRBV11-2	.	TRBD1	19	TGTGCCAGCAGCTCATTCGGACAGGGAGGAGTACGTGGGGCCAACGTCCTGACTTTC	CASSSFGQGGVRGANVLTF
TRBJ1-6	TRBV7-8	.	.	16	TGTGCCAGCAGCTCCTGGACCGGGGTTAGGAATTCACCCCTCCACTTT	CASSSWTGVRNSPLHF
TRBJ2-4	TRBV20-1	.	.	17	TGCAGTGCTCATTCGATCCTGACTAATAGCGGATTAAACATTCAGTACTTC	CSAHSILTNSGLNIQYF
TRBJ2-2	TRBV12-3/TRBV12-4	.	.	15	TGTGCCAGCAGTATAGGAGACAGTTACGCCGGGGAGCTGTTTTTT	CASSIGDSYAGELFF
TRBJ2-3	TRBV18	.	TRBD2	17	TGTGCCAGCTCACCACAAACTAGCGGAGGTAGCACAGATACGCAGTATTTT	CASSPQTSGGSTDTQYF
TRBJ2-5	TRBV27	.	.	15	TGTGCCAGCAGTCCCCCCGGGACTCCAGGGGAGACCCAGTACTTC	CASSPPGTPGETQYF
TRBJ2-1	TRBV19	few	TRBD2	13	TGTGCCAGTGGGGGGACTAGCTATCCTGAGCAGTTCTTC	CASGGTSYPEQFF
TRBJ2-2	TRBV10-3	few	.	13	TGTGCCATCAGTGAAGAGAGCACCGGGGAGCTGTTTTTT	CAISEESTGELFF
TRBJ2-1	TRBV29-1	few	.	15	TGCAGTACGACTAGGTCCGAGAGCTCCTACAATGAGCAGTTCTTC	CSTTRSESSYNEQFF
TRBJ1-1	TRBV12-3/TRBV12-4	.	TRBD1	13	TGTGCCAGCAGTTTAGCAGGGGGCGAGTGGCCTTTCTTT	CASSLAGGEWPFF
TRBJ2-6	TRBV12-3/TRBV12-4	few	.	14	TGTGCCAGCGGTCAGTTCTCTGGGGCCAACGTCCTGACTTTC	CASGQFSGANVLTF
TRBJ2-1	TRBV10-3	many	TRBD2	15	TGTGCCATCACTAGCGGGAGGAGCTCCTACAATGAGCAGTTCTTC	CAITSGRSSYNEQFF
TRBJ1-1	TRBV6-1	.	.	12	TGTGCCAGCAGCCTCAGGGGAGCTGAAGCTTTCTTT	CASSLRGAEAFF
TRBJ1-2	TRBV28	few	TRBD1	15	TGTGCCAGCAGTACCGGACAGGAGGGGAGAAGTGGCTACACCTTC	CASSTGQEGRSGYTF
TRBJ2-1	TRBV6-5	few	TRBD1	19	TGTGCCAGCAGTTACTTCGGGACAGGGGGCCAAAGCTCCTACAATGAGCAGTTCTTC	CASSYFGTGGQSSYNEQFF
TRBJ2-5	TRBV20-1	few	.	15	TGCAGTGCGAGGAGATTGGGGAGCTCCCAAGAGACCCAGTACTTC	CSARRLGSSQETQYF
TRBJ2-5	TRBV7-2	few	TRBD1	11	TGTGCCAGCACTCAGGGGGAAACCCAGTACTTC	CASTQGETQYF
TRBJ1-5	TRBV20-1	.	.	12	TGCAGTGTTGGGAGTTACAATCAGCCCCAGCATTTT	CSVGSYNQPQHF
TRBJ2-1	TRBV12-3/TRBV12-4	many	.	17	TGTGCCAGCAGTAGGGGGCGGGGAATAAGCTCCTACAATGAGCAGTTCTTC	CASSRGRGISSYNEQFF
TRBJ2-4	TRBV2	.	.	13	TGTGCCAGCTCCAGCGCTGGGGGAAACATTCAGTACTTC	CASSSAGGNIQYF
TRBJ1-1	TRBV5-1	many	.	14	TGTGCCAGCAGCCTGACTGGTCTCAACACTGAAGCTTTCTTT	CASSLTGLNTEAFF
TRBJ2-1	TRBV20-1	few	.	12	TGCAGTGCAACACTAGTAGGCAATGAGCAGTTCTTC	CSATLVGNEQFF
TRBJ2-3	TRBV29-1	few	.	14	TGCAGCGTTGAAAAGGGCCTGAGCACAGATACGCAGTATTTT	CSVEKGLSTDTQYF
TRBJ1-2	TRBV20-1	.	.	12	TGCAGTGCCCCTCGGGGGGGGGATGGCTACACCTTC	CSAPRGGDGYTF
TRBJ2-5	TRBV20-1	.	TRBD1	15	TGCAGTGCTAACCACGACAGGGGTGGAGGGGAGACCCAGTACTTC	CSANHDRGGGETQYF
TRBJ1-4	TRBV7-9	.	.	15	TGTGCCAGCAGCTTAGGTGGGACACATAATGAAAAACTGTTTTTT	CASSLGGTHNEKLFF
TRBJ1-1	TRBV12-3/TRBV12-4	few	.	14	TGTGCCAGCAGTTTATATGCGGAGGACACTGAAGCTTTCTTT	CASSLYAEDTEAFF